Described below is a single T cell receptor (beta chain) sequence and its context. The antigen remains undetermined. The data stem from a study of cytomegalovirus exposure and HLA in healthy donors. Overall study results and limits: Indistinguishability led to the exclusion of some V segments, TRBV6-2 and TRBV6-3 included. Among immune exposure information, only CMV serostatus was available. Most of the TCR beta V segments (in an earlier analysis) were productive either about 87% or about 30% of the time.

PCR primers comprised 60 Vbeta and 13 Jbeta primers. Assay used: immunoSEQ multiplex PCR; TCRdb lists only in-frame clones, some missing. Seen here are roughly 110,000 clones, 55% to 85% observed once, and the top ten hold roughly 8.2%. The V gene's germline CDR1 is MNHEY and CDR2 SMNVEV (reference sequence). The germline V and J ends were trimmed by 10 bases and 6 bases, with 12 bases remaining between them. The CDR3 extends over 12 amino acids. V usage is TRBV27 and J usage is TRBJ2-2; TRBD1 might be the D (6 bases). Material: PBMCs. This clonotype was obtained from a man younger than 40 in good health and CMV-seronegative. The DNA for the CDR3 is TGTGCCACCCTCAGGGGCTCCGGGGAGCTGTTTTTT. This translates into CATLRGSGELFF.